The 15 T cell receptor beta chains below come from one sample, sequenced in a study of T cell responses to AZD1222 COVID-19 vaccine. The repertoire was sequenced with immunoSEQ multiplex PCR; TCRdb's copy has only in-frame clones and lacks some. The sample includes over 150,000 clones, approximately 90% seen only once; the top ten take more than 1.3%. The sequencing used peripheral blood, collected on day 0 of AZD1222 vaccination. These receptors were collected from an adult in good health.

The gene calls are TRBV5-1 and TRBJ1-2; 7 bases map to TRBD1. J lost 0 bases, V lost 0 bases, and 2 bases had no gene match. This CDR3 spans 15 amino acids. The germline CDR1 and CDR2 sequences are SGHRS and YFSETQ. CDR3 bases: TGCGCCAGCAGCTTGGTGGGGACAGCTAACTATGGCTACACCTTC. The encoded protein is CASSLVGTANYGYTF. The variable domain in full, completed from reference TRBV5-1 and TRBJ1-2, reads KAGVTQTPRYLIKTRGQQVTLSCSPISGHRSVSWYQQTPGQGLQFLFEYFSETQRNKGNFPGRFSGRQFSNSRSEMNVSTLELGDSALYLCASSLVGTANYGYTFGSGTRLTVV.

V and J are TRBV9 and TRBJ1-1; D possibly corresponds to TRBD1 (5 bases). This CDR3 has 14 residues. V gave up 3 bases and J gave up 1 base, with 10 bases separating them. Per germline, CDR1 SGDLS and CDR2 YYNGEE. CDR3 loop: CASSGGAGNTEAFF. The CDR3 nucleotides are TGTGCCAGCAGCGGGGGCGCCGGGAACACTGAAGCTTTCTTT.

The chain is built from TRBV27 and TRBJ2-2; TRBD2 might be the D (5 bases). V was cut by 1 base and J by 5 bases, with 11 bases left in between. The CDR3 has 15 residues. CDR1 MNHEY and CDR2 SMNVEV come from the germline V gene (reference sequence). For the CDR3, the DNA is TGTGCCAGCAGTTTATTCGGGGAGATTACCGGGGAGCTGTTTTTT. Translating it yields CASSLFGEITGELFF.

The chain joins TRBV10-1 to TRBJ2-7, with 8 bases that match TRBD1. The trim removed 6 bases at V and 4 bases at J, leaving 20 bases unmatched. Looked up from germline, CDR1 is WNHNN and CDR2 is SYGVQD (reference sequence). The CDR3 length is 18 residues. The CDR3 spells CASSSLSSGTGFRYEQYF. The CDR3 coding sequence is TGCGCCAGCAGCAGCCTGTCTTCCGGGACAGGTTTTAGGTACGAGCAGTACTTC.

This chain connects TRBV28 to TRBJ2-7, with 7 bases matching TRBD2. V lost 7 bases, J lost 1 base, and 13 bases stayed unmatched. CDR3 size: 16 residues. Germline assignment: CDR1 MDHEN and CDR2 SYDVKM. The CDR3 DNA follows: TGTGCCAGCACCAGCGATGGGGGGGTGATTTCCTACGAGCAGTACTTC. Its protein is CASTSDGGVISYEQYF.

The rearrangement joins TRBV5-1 to TRBJ2-3; 11 positions agree with TRBD2. Germline CDR1 SGHRS, CDR2 YFSETQ. This CDR3 region has 14 residues. V gave up 4 bases and J gave up 5 bases; unmatched junction bases: 3. This CDR3 is CASSRTSGGDTQYF. The CDR3 DNA reads TGCGCCAGCAGCAGAACTAGCGGGGGAGATACGCAGTATTTT.

The J gene is TRBJ1-1, the V gene TRBV7-3; no firm D call. CDR3 length: 17 residues. Per germline, CDR1 SGHTA and CDR2 FQGTGA. V lost 0 bases and J lost 11, with 25 bases in between. CDR3 region: CASSLTEEEASLDLAFF. The CDR3, as DNA: TGTGCCAGCAGCTTAACGGAGGAGGAAGCCTCCCTGGACCTGGCTTTCTTT.

The chain links TRBV5-1 to TRBJ1-6, with 9 bases aligning to TRBD1. CDR3 size: 17 residues. Trimming at V came to 0 bases and at J to 7 bases, leaving 8 bases not matched to a gene. The germline V gene has CDR1 SGHRS and CDR2 YFSETQ. This chain's CDR3 is CASSLATGQGRNSPLHF. CDR3 in DNA: TGCGCCAGCAGCTTGGCTACCGGACAGGGGCGAAATTCACCCCTCCACTTT.

The rearrangement joins TRBV4-2 to TRBJ2-1; 8 positions match TRBD1. CDR1 is LGHNA and CDR2 is YNFKEQ in the germline V gene. With 4 bases clipped from V and 4 bases from J, the junction kept 6 bases outside the gene matches. This CDR3 contains 15 residues. The CDR3: CASSLSDREYNEQFF. The CDR3 region has the DNA TGTGCCAGCAGCCTTTCGGACAGGGAGTACAATGAGCAGTTCTTC.

The chain links TRBV5-5 to TRBJ2-3; TRBD1 matches at 7 bases. This CDR3 contains 13 residues. The V gene's germline CDR1 is SGHKS and CDR2 YYEKEE (reference sequence). V was pared by 2 bases and J by 6 bases, with 3 bases of the junction left unmatched. The CDR3 region has the DNA TGTGCCAGCAGCTTTCGGGACAGCGATACGCAGTATTTT. The encoded protein is CASSFRDSDTQYF. Variable domain in full (rest from reference TRBV5-5 and TRBJ2-3): DAGVTQSPTHLIKTRGQQVTLRCSPISGHKSVSWYQQVLGQGPQFIFQYYEKEERGRGNFPDRFSARQFPNYSSELNVNALLLGDSALYLCASSFRDSDTQYFGPGTRLTVL.

The chain combines TRBV7-6 with TRBJ2-1, with 11 bases fitting TRBD2. Losses at the gene ends were 1 base for V and 4 bases for J; bases not matched to a gene: 12. Germline V gene lookup returns CDR1 SGHVS and CDR2 FNYEAQ. The CDR3 consists of 19 residues. The CDR3 loop is CASSLEVAGGQRRYNEQFF. The CDR3 DNA reads as TGTGCCAGCAGCTTAGAAGTAGCGGGGGGGCAGCGGAGATACAATGAGCAGTTCTTC.

The rearrangement uses TRBV19 and TRBJ1-1, with TRBD1 matching over 10 bases. Trimming took 4 bases from V and 2 from J; bases not matched to a gene: 7. Germline-derived CDR1 and CDR2 are LNHDA and SQIVND (reference sequence). The CDR3 loop spans 16 amino acids. The CDR3 loop reads CASSKGTGALNTEAFF. In DNA, the CDR3 is TGTGCCAGTAGTAAAGGGACAGGGGCCCTTAACACTGAAGCTTTCTTT.

V gene TRBV6-5 combines with J gene TRBJ1-1; D not certain. Deletions cut 4 bases from V and 5 bases from J, with 17 bases between. Germline CDR1 is MNHEY and CDR2 is SVGAGI. The CDR3 is 15 residues long. CDR3 protein: CASSSAASLGTEAFF. The CDR3 DNA reads as TGTGCCAGCAGTTCCGCCGCGAGTTTGGGGACTGAAGCTTTCTTT.

The chain recombines TRBV5-6 with TRBJ2-7, with a tentative D call TRBD1 (5 bases). CDR3 size: 15 residues. Germline loops: CDR1 SGHDT, CDR2 YYEEEE. Between the trimmed V and J ends, which lost 1 base and 5 bases, there was a span of 16 bases. CDR3 nucleotide sequence: TGTGCCAGCAGCTTGTTCTTAACGACAGACGACGAGCAGTACTTC. Translation: CASSLFLTTDDEQYF. Using reference TRBV5-6 and TRBJ2-7 for the parts outside the CDR3, the full variable domain is DAGVTQSPTHLIKTRGQQVTLRCSPKSGHDTVSWYQQALGQGPQFIFQYYEEEERQRGNFPDRFSGHQFPNYSSELNVNALLLGDSALYLCASSLFLTTDDEQYFGPGTRLTVT.

The rearrangement joins TRBV5-1 to TRBJ1-2; D is uncertain. The CDR3 has 14 amino acids. The germline V gene has CDR1 SGHRS and CDR2 YFSETQ. With 0 bases removed from V and 3 bases from J, the gap between germline ends came to 9 bases. The CDR3 DNA follows: TGCGCCAGCAGCTTGGCCGGCCAGTACTATGGCTACACCTTC. Its translation: CASSLAGQYYGYTF.